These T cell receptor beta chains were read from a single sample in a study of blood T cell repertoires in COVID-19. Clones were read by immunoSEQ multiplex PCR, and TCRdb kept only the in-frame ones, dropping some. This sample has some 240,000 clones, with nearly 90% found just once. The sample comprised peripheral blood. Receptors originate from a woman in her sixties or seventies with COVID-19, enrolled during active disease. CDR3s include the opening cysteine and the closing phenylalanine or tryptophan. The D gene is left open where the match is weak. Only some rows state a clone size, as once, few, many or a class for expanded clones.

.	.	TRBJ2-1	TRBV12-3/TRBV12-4	CASSLRNEQFF	TGTGCCAGCAGTTTACGGAATGAGCAGTTCTTC
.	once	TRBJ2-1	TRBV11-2	CASSLETEVRREQFF	TGTGCCAGCAGCTTAGAGACAGAGGTTCGGCGCGAGCAGTTCTTC
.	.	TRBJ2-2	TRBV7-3	CASSRDTYTGELFF	TGTGCCAGCAGCAGGGACACTTACACCGGGGAGCTGTTTTTT
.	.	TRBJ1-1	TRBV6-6	CASSPGQIPRNTEAFF	TGTGCCAGCAGCCCAGGACAGATCCCCAGGAACACTGAAGCTTTCTTT
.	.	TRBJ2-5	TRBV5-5	CASSLDSPGRTQYF	TGTGCCAGCAGCTTGGACTCCCCCGGGAGGACCCAGTACTTC
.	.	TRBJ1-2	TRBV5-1	CASSTQGLGAGGYTF	TGCGCCAGCAGCACTCAAGGGCTGGGGGCCGGGGGCTACACCTTC
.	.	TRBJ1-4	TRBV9	CASSVDSGGLQEKLFF	TGTGCCAGCAGCGTAGATTCGGGGGGCTTACAAGAAAAACTGTTTTTT
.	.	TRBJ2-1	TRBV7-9	CASSPSQGRDNEQFF	TGTGCCAGCAGCCCCAGTCAGGGTCGCGACAATGAGCAGTTCTTC
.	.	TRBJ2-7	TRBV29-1	CSVGRRGSSYEQYF	TGCAGCGTTGGGCGAAGGGGGAGCTCCTACGAGCAGTACTTC
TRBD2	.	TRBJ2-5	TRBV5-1	CASSLDGLAEETQYF	TGCGCCAGCAGCTTAGATGGACTAGCGGAAGAGACCCAGTACTTC
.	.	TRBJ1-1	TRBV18	CASSPQGEVTEAFF	TGTGCCAGCTCACCCCAGGGTGAGGTGACTGAAGCTTTCTTT
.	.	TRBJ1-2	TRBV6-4	CASRAPGSDYGYTF	TGTGCCAGCAGGGCCCCCGGGTCCGACTATGGCTACACCTTC
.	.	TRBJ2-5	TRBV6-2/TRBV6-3	CASSYFSREETQYF	TGTGCCAGCAGTTACTTTTCGCGGGAAGAGACCCAGTACTTC
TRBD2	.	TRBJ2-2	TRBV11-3	CASSLDLGLAGAAGTGELFF	TGTGCCAGCAGCTTAGACCTGGGACTAGCGGGGGCCGCGGGCACCGGGGAGCTGTTTTTT
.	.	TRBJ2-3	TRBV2	CASSESPRGTQYF	TGTGCCAGCAGTGAGTCCCCCCGGGGTACGCAGTATTTT
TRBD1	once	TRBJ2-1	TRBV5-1	CASSLGMDRDVEQFF	TGCGCCAGCAGCTTGGGAATGGACAGGGACGTTGAGCAGTTCTTC
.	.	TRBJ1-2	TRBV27	CASSPLWTTLANYGYTF	TGTGCCAGCAGTCCCCTTTGGACAACCCTAGCTAACTATGGCTACACCTTC
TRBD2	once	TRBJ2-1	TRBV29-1	CSERGANSYNEQFF	TGCAGCGAGCGGGGGGCTAACTCCTACAATGAGCAGTTCTTC
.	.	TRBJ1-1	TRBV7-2	CASSPLPTVTEAFF	TGTGCCAGCAGCCCCCTACCGACAGTAACTGAAGCTTTCTTT
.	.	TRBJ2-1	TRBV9	CASSEGTYNEQFF	TGTGCCAGCAGCGAGGGGACATACAATGAGCAGTTCTTC
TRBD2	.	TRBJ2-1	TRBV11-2	CASSSYQASGGVSYNEQFF	TGTGCCAGCAGCTCCTACCAGGCCAGCGGGGGGGTCTCCTACAATGAGCAGTTCTTC
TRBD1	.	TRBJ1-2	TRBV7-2	CASSLATGGGYGYTF	TGTGCCAGCAGCTTAGCTACAGGGGGCGGCTATGGCTACACCTTC
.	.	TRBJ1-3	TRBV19	CASSTGEWSGNTIYF	TGTGCCAGTAGTACAGGGGAGTGGTCCGGAAACACCATATATTTT
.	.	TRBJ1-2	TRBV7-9	CASSPGGQPYGYTF	TGTGCCAGCAGCCCCGGCGGGCAGCCGTATGGCTACACCTTC
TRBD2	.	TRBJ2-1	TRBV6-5	CATKLAGGHNEQFF	TGTGCCACCAAGCTAGCGGGGGGACACAATGAGCAGTTCTTC
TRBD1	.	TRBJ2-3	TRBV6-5	CASSSGQGTSTDTQYF	TGTGCCAGCAGTTCGGGACAGGGGACAAGCACAGATACGCAGTATTTT
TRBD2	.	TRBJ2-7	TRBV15	CATSRGTSGGVHEQYF	TGTGCCACCAGCAGAGGGACTAGCGGGGGGGTCCACGAGCAGTACTTC
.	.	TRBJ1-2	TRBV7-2	CASSLSSNYGYTF	TGTGCCAGCAGCTTGTCGAGCAACTATGGCTACACCTTC
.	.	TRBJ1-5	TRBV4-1	CASSLYPTGTSNQPQHF	TGCGCCAGCAGCCTATACCCCACAGGTACTAGCAATCAGCCCCAGCATTTT
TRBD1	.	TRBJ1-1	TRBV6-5	CASSRTGVRGTEAFF	TGTGCCAGCAGTCGGACAGGGGTTCGAGGCACTGAAGCTTTCTTT
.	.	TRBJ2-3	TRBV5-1	CASSLRGALTDTQYF	TGCGCCAGCAGCTTACGGGGGGCCCTCACAGATACGCAGTATTTT
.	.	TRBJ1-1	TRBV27	CASSISAGTEAFF	TGTGCCAGCAGTATCTCCGCGGGCACTGAAGCTTTCTTT
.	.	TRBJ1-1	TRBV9	CASSVDSNTEAFF	TGTGCCAGCAGCGTAGACAGCAACACTGAAGCTTTCTTT
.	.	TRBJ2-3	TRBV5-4	CASSLSRGDTDTQYF	TGTGCCAGCAGCTTAAGCAGGGGGGATACAGATACGCAGTATTTT
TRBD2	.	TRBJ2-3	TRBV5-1	CASSLAGGSDTQYF	TGCGCCAGCAGCTTAGCGGGGGGCTCAGATACGCAGTATTTT
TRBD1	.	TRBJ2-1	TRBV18	CASSPSGTGVREQFF	TGTGCCAGCTCGCCCTCGGGGACAGGGGTGCGTGAGCAGTTCTTC
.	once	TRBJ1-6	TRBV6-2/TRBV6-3	CASSSTRGDYNSPLHF	TGTGCCAGCAGTTCCACCAGGGGAGACTATAATTCACCCCTCCACTTT
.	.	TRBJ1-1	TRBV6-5	CASGRSYMNTEAFF	TGTGCCAGCGGTAGATCTTATATGAACACTGAAGCTTTCTTT
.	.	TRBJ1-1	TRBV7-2	CASSPGGFRNTEAFF	TGTGCCAGCAGCCCCGGGGGTTTCAGAAACACTGAAGCTTTCTTT
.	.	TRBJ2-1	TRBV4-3	CASSQSRSSYNEQFF	TGCGCCAGCAGCCAATCGCGGAGCTCCTACAATGAGCAGTTCTTC